Each of the 20 T cell receptor beta chains below was sequenced from the same sample in a study of blood T cells in healthy people across ages. The use of a sample-barcoded 5' primer and a J-beta primer mix characterized a second PCR of about 7 to 12 cycles. Using its own MiXCR run on the 5' RACE reads, TCRdb lists one record per CDR3 protein. Of about 540,000 distinct CDR3 sequences listed, about 24% are singletons. These data were also filed under a second study, of T cells of mothers and their children.

The sequencing sample was made of blood. These receptor sequences come from a boy aged 5-17 years in good health.

V and J are TRBV20-1 and TRBJ1-5; 7 bases are shared with TRBD1. Trimming removed 4 bases from V and 0 bases from J; junction bases left unmatched: 15. Germline-derived CDR1 and CDR2 are DFQATT and SNEGSKA (reference sequence). This CDR3 contains 18 residues. The CDR3 region is CSATGQLTPSYSNQPQHF. CDR3 nucleotides: TGCAGTGCTACGGGACAGCTTACTCCAAGTTATAGCAATCAGCCCCAGCATTTT.

A single count supports this clonotype. CDR3: CASSPLDSVYNSPLHF. The CDR3, as DNA: TGCGCCAGCAGCCCATTGGACAGCGTCTATAATTCACCCCTCCACTTT. The chain couples TRBV5-1 to TRBJ1-6, with D possibly TRBD1 on 6 matching bases. Germline CDR1 reads SGHRS; CDR2 reads YFSETQ. This CDR3 has 16 amino acids. V was shortened by 4 bases and J by 3 bases, with 14 bases between the two germline ends. The variable domain in full, with the rest retrieved from reference TRBV5-1 and TRBJ1-6, is KAGVTQTPRYLIKTRGQQVTLSCSPISGHRSVSWYQQTPGQGLQFLFEYFSETQRNKGNFPGRFSGRQFSNSRSEMNVSTLELGDSALYLCASSPLDSVYNSPLHFGNGTRLTVT.

The chain employs TRBV6-5 and TRBJ2-3; 16 bases line up with TRBD2. The CDR3 is 18 residues long. Germline trimming cut 0 bases from V and 1 base from J; bases unmatched to any gene: 1. Germline CDR1 and CDR2: MNHEY and SVGAGI. CDR3 in DNA: TGTGCCAGCAGTTACTCGGGACTAGCGGGAGGGCGCACAGATACGCAGTATTTT. It is translated as CASSYSGLAGGRTDTQYF.

The chain carries TRBV7-9 and TRBJ2-3; possible D gene TRBD1, 5 bases. Germline values: CDR1 SEHNR, CDR2 FQNEAQ (reference sequence). This CDR3 contains 15 residues. The V gene lost 3 bases and the J gene lost 0 bases, with 10 bases spanning the gap. CDR3 DNA: TGTGCCAGCAGCTTCCCAGGACAAAGCACAGATACGCAGTATTTT. It specifies CASSFPGQSTDTQYF.

This clonotype was found a few times. The CDR3 DNA reads TGTGCCAGCAGCTACGGACTAGCCCGGCTGGAGACCCAGTACTTC. It yields the protein CASSYGLARLETQYF. This chain uses TRBV5-5 with TRBJ2-1; TRBD2 aligns across 8 bases. Near its end, the DNA agrees better with TRBJ2-5, so the J call may be wrong. Germline V lookup: CDR1 SGHKS, CDR2 YYEKEE (reference sequence). The length of the CDR3 is 15 residues.

The chain employs TRBV6-6 and TRBJ2-4; D remains ambiguous. V lost 2 bases and J 6 bases, leaving 8 bases between the germline ends. CDR3 length: 13 residues. Germline assignment: CDR1 MNHNY and CDR2 SVGAGI (reference sequence). The CDR3 spells CASSYGLLNIQYF. The CDR3 bases are TGTGCCAGCAGTTACGGGCTGCTAAACATTCAGTACTTC.

The chain links TRBV2 to TRBJ2-5; TRBD1 agrees at 9 bases. Judging by the DNA end, TRBJ2-7 fits better; the J call may be wrong. Looked up from germline, CDR1 is SNHLY and CDR2 is FYNNEI. The CDR3 covers 15 residues. The CDR3 sequence is CASSYDRGVGYEQYF. CDR3 in DNA: TGTGCCAGCAGTTATGACAGGGGGGTCGGCTACGAGCAGTACTTC.

This chain links TRBV6-5 with TRBJ2-6, with TRBD2 as a possible D gene (5 bases). The CDR3 is 15 amino acids. CDR1 is MNHEY and CDR2 is SVGAGI in the germline V gene. The germline V and J ends were trimmed by 5 bases and 0 bases, with 8 bases remaining between them. DNA of the CDR3: TGTGCCAGCAGTAGGACTGCCTCTGGGGCCAACGTCCTGACTTTC. Residues: CASSRTASGANVLTF.

This clonotype was detected a few times. The V gene is TRBV29-1, the J gene TRBJ2-1; 8 nucleotides align to TRBD2. From germline, CDR1 is SQVTM and CDR2 ANQGSEA. The CDR3 runs 13 residues. V lost 3 bases to trimming and J lost 8 bases; unmatched junction nucleotides: 6. In DNA, the CDR3 is TGCAGCGTTGAGGGACTAGTCGCTGATGAGCAGTTCTTC. Its translation is CSVEGLVADEQFF.

This chain joins TRBV12-3 or TRBV12-4 and TRBJ2-5, with 10 bases identical to TRBD2. Trimming removed 7 bases from V and 0 bases from J; junction bases left unmatched: 5. CDR3 length equals 15 residues. The CDR3 protein is CASTLGLANQETQYF. Here the CDR3 DNA reads TGTGCCAGCACCCTGGGACTAGCGAACCAAGAGACCCAGTACTTC.

This rearrangement joins TRBV5-5 to TRBJ2-5, with D perhaps matching TRBD1 (5 bases). The closer fit of TRBJ2-1 to the DNA end suggests the J call may be wrong. The CDR3 contains 12 residues. The germline CDR1 and CDR2 sequences are SGHKS and YYEKEE (reference sequence). As DNA, the CDR3 is TGTGCCAGCAGCCAGGGTATGAATGAGCAGTTCTTC. Translated, it gives CASSQGMNEQFF.

The V call is TRBV29-1, the J call TRBJ2-7; the D is unclear. Deletions cut 0 bases from V and 6 bases from J, with 6 bases between. The CDR3 is 11 amino acids. Germline V lookup: CDR1 SQVTM, CDR2 ANQGSEA. CDR3 sequence: CSVEDLVEQYF. The CDR3 DNA reads as TGCAGCGTTGAAGATCTGGTCGAGCAGTACTTC.

This chain links TRBV6-2 or TRBV6-3 with TRBJ2-5; D uncertain. V gave up 5 bases and J gave up 5 bases, with 9 bases separating them. The CDR3 extends over 12 amino acids. Germline V gene sequence: CDR1 MNHEY, CDR2 SVGEGT. The CDR3 DNA is TGTGCCAGCAGTGTAAAAAAGGAGACCCAGTACTTC. It specifies CASSVKKETQYF.

This clonotype has just a few counts. V is TRBV24-1 and J is TRBJ1-1; possibly TRBD1 for D (5 bases). V lost 3 bases to trimming and J lost 8 bases, with 12 bases between them. Per germline, CDR1 KGHDR and CDR2 SFDVKD. The length of the CDR3 is 13 residues. For the CDR3, the DNA is TGTGCCACCAGTGATCGACATTGGGGGGAAGCTTTCTTT. Amino acid sequence: CATSDRHWGEAFF.

This clonotype has just a few counts. A junction end diverges from the germline sequence, so it may reflect a read error. The chain employs TRBV12-3 or TRBV12-4 and TRBJ2-5; no clear D gene. This CDR3 is built from 13 residues. The DNA for the CDR3 is TGTGCCAGCAGCCCTCCCCGCAGGCTGGTCGCGTTCTTC. As protein: CASSPPRRLVAFF.

The chain employs TRBV7-9 and TRBJ2-7, with 8 positions matching TRBD1. Germline CDR1 and CDR2: SEHNR and FQNEAQ (reference sequence). V shed 5 bases and J 3 bases; nucleotides not matched to a gene: 6. The CDR3 spans 14 residues. Here the CDR3 reads CASSPPDRDYEQYF. The CDR3 nucleotides read TGTGCCAGCAGCCCCCCGGACAGGGACTACGAGCAGTACTTC.

The V call is TRBV11-2, the J call TRBJ2-5; TRBD2 matches at 9 bases. This CDR3 comprises 17 residues. Per germline, CDR1 SGHAT and CDR2 FQNNGV. The V segment lost 5 bases and the J segment 1 base; nucleotides outside the gene matches: 11. The CDR3 here is CASSLPVAGVIQETQYF. CDR3 coding DNA: TGTGCCAGCAGCCTCCCGGTAGCGGGGGTCATCCAAGAGACCCAGTACTTC. Full variable domain (rest looked up from reference TRBV11-2 and TRBJ2-5): EAGVAQSPRYKIIEKRQSVAFWCNPISGHATLYWYQQILGQGPKLLIQFQNNGVVDDSQLPKDRFSAERLKGVDSTLKIQPAKLEDSAVYLCASSLPVAGVIQETQYFGPGTRLLVL.

This clonotype has a handful of counts. This chain's CDR3 is CASSQVPLFSGELFF. In nucleotides, the CDR3 is TGCGCCAGCAGCCAAGTCCCCCTATTCAGTGGGGAGCTGTTTTTT. The chain is built from TRBV4-3 and TRBJ2-2; D remains ambiguous. The V gene's germline CDR1 is LGHNA and CDR2 YSLEER. Deletions cut 1 base from V and 8 bases from J, with 14 bases between. The CDR3 has 15 residues.

CDR3 DNA: TGTGCCAGCAGTTCTAGCGGGGGCCATGGGATAGAGCAGTACTTC. Its translation is CASSSSGGHGIEQYF. The gene calls are TRBV7-6 and TRBJ2-5; TRBD2 agrees at 10 bases. CDR1 and CDR2 from the germline V gene are SGHVS and FNYEAQ. This CDR3 spans 15 amino acids. Germline trimming cut 6 bases from V and 11 bases from J; bases unmatched to any gene: 15.

Only a few counts were recorded for this clonotype. In DNA, the CDR3 is TGTGCCAGCTCACAACCGGGTCAGGGGCGTTATGGCTACACCTTC. This codes for CASSQPGQGRYGYTF. The chain is built from TRBV18 and TRBJ1-2; D possibly corresponds to TRBD1 (6 bases). In germline, CDR1 is KGHSH, CDR2 LQKENI. CDR3 length: 15 amino acids. V gave up 4 bases and J gave up 5 bases, with 17 bases separating them. Based on the CDR3 plus reference TRBV18 and TRBJ1-2, the full variable domain is NAGVMQNPRHLVRRRGQEARLRCSPMKGHSHVYWYRQLPEEGLKFMVYLQKENIIDESGMPKERFSAEFPKEGPSILRIQQVVRGDSAAYFCASSQPGQGRYGYTFGSGTRLTVV.